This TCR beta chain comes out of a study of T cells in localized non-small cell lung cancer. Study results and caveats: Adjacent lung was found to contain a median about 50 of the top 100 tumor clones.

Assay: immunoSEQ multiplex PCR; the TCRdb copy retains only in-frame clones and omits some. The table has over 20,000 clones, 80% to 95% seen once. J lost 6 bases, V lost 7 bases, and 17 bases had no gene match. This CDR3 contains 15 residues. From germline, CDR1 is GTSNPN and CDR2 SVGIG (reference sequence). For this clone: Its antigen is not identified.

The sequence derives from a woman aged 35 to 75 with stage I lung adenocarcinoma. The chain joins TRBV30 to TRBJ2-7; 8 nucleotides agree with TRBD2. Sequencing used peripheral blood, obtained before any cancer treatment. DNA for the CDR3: TGTGCCTTGAAAGCGGGAGTATTACGTTCGGGCGAGCAGTACTTC. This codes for CALKAGVLRSGEQYF.